This T cell receptor beta chain was identified in a study of CXCR3-negative and CXCR3-positive naive CD8 T cells. As concerns this clonotype: Its antigen is undetermined.

Study-level findings and limits: Hydrophobicity of TRB CDR3s was greater in CXCR3-positive naive cells than in CXCR3-negative naive cells.

The germline V gene encodes CDR1 MNHEY and CDR2 SVGAGI. The CDR3 has 15 residues. UMI-tagged TRB cDNA libraries were built via 5' RACE. TCRdb reprocessed the 5' RACE reads and reports one entry per CDR3 protein, with no DNA. The sample includes over 70,000 distinct CDR3 sequences. The specimen sequenced was naive CXCR3+ CD8+ T cells from blood. The sample's subset: CD45RO-CCR7+CD27+CD95- naive CD8+ T cells expressing CXCR3 (TNR3+). The V and J genes are TRBV6-5 and TRBJ2-7; TCRdb picks TRBD2, but there is no DNA to check that call. The sequence came from a human donor in good health. Some clones in this sample may be carry-over from other donors' samples. The CDR3: CASSYSVLAGDEQYF.